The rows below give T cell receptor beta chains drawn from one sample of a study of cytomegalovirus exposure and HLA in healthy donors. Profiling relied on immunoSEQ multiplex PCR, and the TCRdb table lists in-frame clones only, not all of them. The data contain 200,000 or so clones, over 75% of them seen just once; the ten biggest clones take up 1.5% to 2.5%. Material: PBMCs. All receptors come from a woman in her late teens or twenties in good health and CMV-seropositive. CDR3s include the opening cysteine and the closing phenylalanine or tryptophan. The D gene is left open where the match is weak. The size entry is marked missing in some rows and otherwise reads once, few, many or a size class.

CDR3 DNA: TGCGCCAGCAGCCACATCCGACAGGGTAAAAGGGGCAATGAGCAGTTCTTC
CDR3 protein: CASSHIRQGKRGNEQFF
clone size: once
D gene: TRBD1
V gene: TRBV4-1
J gene: TRBJ2-1

CDR3 DNA: TGCGCCAGCAGTGCAAACAGGGGCCTGAACACTGAAGCTTTCTTT
CDR3 protein: CASSANRGLNTEAFF
clone size: -
D gene: TRBD1
V gene: TRBV10-1
J gene: TRBJ1-1

CDR3 DNA: TGTGCCAGCAGCTTCCGTCCCGGCTCCTACGAGCAGTACTTC
CDR3 protein: CASSFRPGSYEQYF
clone size: -
D gene: -
V gene: TRBV5-4
J gene: TRBJ2-7

CDR3 DNA: TGCGCCAGCAGCTTGTATCCCAGCTCCTACGAGCAGTACTTC
CDR3 protein: CASSLYPSSYEQYF
clone size: -
D gene: -
V gene: TRBV5-1
J gene: TRBJ2-7

CDR3 DNA: TGTGCCAGCTCCCTTAGCGGGAACGAGCAGTACTTC
CDR3 protein: CASSLSGNEQYF
clone size: -
D gene: TRBD2
V gene: TRBV7-3
J gene: TRBJ2-7

CDR3 DNA: TGTGCCAGCAGTTTCCTCTCCTACAATGAGCAGTTCTTC
CDR3 protein: CASSFLSYNEQFF
clone size: -
D gene: -
V gene: TRBV27
J gene: TRBJ2-1

CDR3 DNA: TGCGCCAGCAGCCGGGACAGCTCTGGAAACACCATATATTTT
CDR3 protein: CASSRDSSGNTIYF
clone size: -
D gene: TRBD1
V gene: TRBV5-1
J gene: TRBJ1-3

CDR3 DNA: TGCGCCAGCAGCCCGGGACTAGCGAGCGAGCAGTACTTC
CDR3 protein: CASSPGLASEQYF
clone size: once
D gene: TRBD2
V gene: TRBV5-1
J gene: TRBJ2-7

CDR3 DNA: TGTGCCAGCAGCTCAAAGGACAGGGGTAATGAAAAACTGTTTTTT
CDR3 protein: CASSSKDRGNEKLFF
clone size: -
D gene: TRBD1
V gene: TRBV11-2
J gene: TRBJ1-4

CDR3 DNA: TGTGCCTGGAAGCCGGGACAGGTACGCCGAATTATGAACACTGAAGCTTTCTTT
CDR3 protein: CAWKPGQVRRIMNTEAFF
clone size: once
D gene: TRBD1
V gene: TRBV30
J gene: TRBJ1-1

CDR3 DNA: TGTGCCAGTGGGGGGTTTTCTGGAAACACCATATATTTT
CDR3 protein: CASGGFSGNTIYF
clone size: few
D gene: -
V gene: TRBV19
J gene: TRBJ1-3

CDR3 DNA: TGTGCCAGCAGCCCGCGGACAGCTAGCACAGATACGCAGTATTTT
CDR3 protein: CASSPRTASTDTQYF
clone size: -
D gene: -
V gene: TRBV7-8
J gene: TRBJ2-3

CDR3 DNA: TGTGCCAGCAGCCCTCCAGCGGGAGTGGTCTACGAGCAGTACTTC
CDR3 protein: CASSPPAGVVYEQYF
clone size: -
D gene: TRBD2
V gene: TRBV27
J gene: TRBJ2-7

CDR3 DNA: TGCGCCAGCAGCTTGGCCGGACAGGTCTACGAGCAGTACTTC
CDR3 protein: CASSLAGQVYEQYF
clone size: -
D gene: TRBD1
V gene: TRBV5-1
J gene: TRBJ2-7

CDR3 DNA: TGTGCCTGGAGTGTACGGCGGGACACAGATACGCAGTATTTT
CDR3 protein: CAWSVRRDTDTQYF
clone size: once
D gene: -
V gene: TRBV30
J gene: TRBJ2-3

CDR3 DNA: TGTGCCAGCAGTGAAATGACAGGGGTAAACACTGAAGCTTTCTTT
CDR3 protein: CASSEMTGVNTEAFF
clone size: -
D gene: TRBD1
V gene: TRBV6-1
J gene: TRBJ1-1

CDR3 DNA: TGTGCCTGGAGTTCCGGGACAACGAGCACAGATACGCAGTATTTT
CDR3 protein: CAWSSGTTSTDTQYF
clone size: -
D gene: -
V gene: TRBV30
J gene: TRBJ2-3

CDR3 DNA: TGTGCCAGCAGCCCGGGACAGAGCAATCAGCCCCAGCATTTT
CDR3 protein: CASSPGQSNQPQHF
clone size: -
D gene: TRBD1
V gene: TRBV4-2
J gene: TRBJ1-5

CDR3 DNA: TGTGCCAGCAGCTTGGTACCAGGGACCGGGGAGCTGTTTTTT
CDR3 protein: CASSLVPGTGELFF
clone size: -
D gene: -
V gene: TRBV5-5
J gene: TRBJ2-2

CDR3 DNA: TGTGCCAGTAGTATACGGGGACAGGGAATAGTATTTGGTGGGGTAGATACGCAGTATTTT
CDR3 protein: CASSIRGQGIVFGGVDTQYF
clone size: -
D gene: TRBD1
V gene: TRBV19
J gene: TRBJ2-3

CDR3 DNA: TGTGCCAGCAGCCGACCCCGGGGTAGCGGAACCCCAGATACGCAGTATTTT
CDR3 protein: CASSRPRGSGTPDTQYF
clone size: many
D gene: -
V gene: TRBV7-6
J gene: TRBJ2-3

CDR3 DNA: TGTGCCAGCAGTAAGAACTCACGCACAGATACGCAGTATTTT
CDR3 protein: CASSKNSRTDTQYF
clone size: -
D gene: -
V gene: TRBV6-5
J gene: TRBJ2-3

CDR3 DNA: TGTGCCAGCAGCATCGGACTAGCGTGGGGCAATGAGCAGTTCTTC
CDR3 protein: CASSIGLAWGNEQFF
clone size: -
D gene: TRBD2
V gene: TRBV11-2
J gene: TRBJ2-1

CDR3 DNA: TGTGCCAGCAGCCCAATTACTAGCGGGCAATCCTACGAGCAGTACTTC
CDR3 protein: CASSPITSGQSYEQYF
clone size: -
D gene: TRBD2
V gene: TRBV5-5
J gene: TRBJ2-7

CDR3 DNA: TGTGCCAGCAGTGAATACGGGGTCGGGAACACTGAAGCTTTCTTT
CDR3 protein: CASSEYGVGNTEAFF
clone size: -
D gene: -
V gene: TRBV25-1
J gene: TRBJ1-1

CDR3 DNA: TGCGCCAGCAGCCCCCGGGGGGGGAGTGCAGCCACAGATACGCAGTATTTT
CDR3 protein: CASSPRGGSAATDTQYF
clone size: -
D gene: TRBD2
V gene: TRBV5-1
J gene: TRBJ2-3

CDR3 DNA: TGTGCCAGCACCCCTCCCGGCGGGACAGGGGCGGCCGAGCAGTACTTC
CDR3 protein: CASTPPGGTGAAEQYF
clone size: -
D gene: TRBD1
V gene: TRBV5-4
J gene: TRBJ2-7

CDR3 DNA: TGTGCCAGCAGTAATAGCGGGGGGAACAATGAGCAGTTCTTC
CDR3 protein: CASSNSGGNNEQFF
clone size: -
D gene: TRBD2
V gene: TRBV27
J gene: TRBJ2-1

CDR3 DNA: TGTGCCAGCAGCCTAAGAGCAACCAGAGGGCGGGGCGGGGGACTAGCGGGAGCATGGCAGTACTTC
CDR3 protein: CASSLRATRGRGGGLAGAWQYF
clone size: -
D gene: TRBD2
V gene: TRBV13
J gene: TRBJ2-7

CDR3 DNA: TGTGCCAGCTCACCATCGACAAGGATGAACACTGAAGCTTTCTTT
CDR3 protein: CASSPSTRMNTEAFF
clone size: -
D gene: -
V gene: TRBV18
J gene: TRBJ1-1

CDR3 DNA: TGTGCCAGCTCCCTACAGGATCGCGAGACCCAGTACTTC
CDR3 protein: CASSLQDRETQYF
clone size: -
D gene: -
V gene: TRBV6-6
J gene: TRBJ2-5

CDR3 DNA: TGTGCCAGCTCACCCAGCGGGGTGGGCTCTGGAAACACCATATATTTT
CDR3 protein: CASSPSGVGSGNTIYF
clone size: -
D gene: -
V gene: TRBV18
J gene: TRBJ1-3

CDR3 DNA: TGCGCCAGCAGTCCCCTGGGGGATTGGCGGGAGGTCGACGAGCAGTACTTC
CDR3 protein: CASSPLGDWREVDEQYF
clone size: -
D gene: TRBD2
V gene: TRBV5-1
J gene: TRBJ2-7

CDR3 DNA: TGTGCCAGCAGTGCCGGGACAGGGTGGAATCAGCCCCAGCATTTT
CDR3 protein: CASSAGTGWNQPQHF
clone size: -
D gene: TRBD1
V gene: TRBV6-1
J gene: TRBJ1-5

CDR3 DNA: TGTGCCAGCAGCTTCTCACAGGGGGCAGGTAGCTATGGCTACACCTTC
CDR3 protein: CASSFSQGAGSYGYTF
clone size: -
D gene: TRBD1
V gene: TRBV28
J gene: TRBJ1-2

CDR3 DNA: TGTGCCAGCCAATTAACGCAGCGCACGTTTGAGTACTTC
CDR3 protein: CASQLTQRTFEYF
clone size: few
D gene: -
V gene: TRBV6-1
J gene: TRBJ2-7

CDR3 DNA: TGTGCCAGCAGCTTGGCCAGGTACACTGAAGCTTTCTTT
CDR3 protein: CASSLARYTEAFF
clone size: -
D gene: -
V gene: TRBV5-6
J gene: TRBJ1-1